The 24 T cell receptor beta chains given below trace back to one sample, sequenced in a study of T cell responses to AZD1222 COVID-19 vaccine. Clones were sequenced by immunoSEQ multiplex PCR, and TCRdb holds only the in-frame ones, with some missing. The sample gives about 120,000 clones, 91% of which show up once; 4.5% is in the top ten. The sample here was peripheral blood, taken on day 0 of AZD1222 vaccination. Source of these receptors: an adult in good health.

In its sample, this clone was seen once. The V call is TRBV14, the J call TRBJ1-1; TRBD1 might be the D (5 bases). Germline V gives CDR1 SGHDN, CDR2 FVKESK. Trimming removed 7 bases from V and 0 bases from J, with 18 bases in between. CDR3 length equals 16 residues. The CDR3 loop reads CASKAIFPGMNTEAFF. The CDR3 DNA follows: TGTGCCAGCAAAGCCATATTTCCAGGGATGAACACTGAAGCTTTCTTT. The full variable domain, rest sourced from reference TRBV14 and TRBJ1-1, is EAGVTQFPSHSVIEKGQTVTLRCDPISGHDNLYWYRRVMGKEIKFLLHFVKESKQDESGMPNNRFLAERTGGTYSTLKVQPAELEDSGVYFCASKAIFPGMNTEAFFGQGTRLTVV.

The V gene is TRBV6-5, the J gene TRBJ1-2; D unresolved. The CDR3 has 14 amino acids. V dropped 2 bases and J dropped 5 bases, with 12 bases sitting between them. Looked up from germline, CDR1 is MNHEY and CDR2 is SVGAGI. CDR3 sequence (DNA): TGTGCCAGCAGTTACGACAAGAGATTTTATGGCTACACCTTC. Amino acids: CASSYDKRFYGYTF.

The rearrangement uses TRBV4-3 and TRBJ2-1, with 9 bases matching TRBD2. The CDR3 runs to 20 residues. Germline V lookup: CDR1 LGHNA, CDR2 YSLEER. V lost 0 bases and J lost 4; bases outside the gene matches: 16. CDR3 nucleotide sequence: TGCGCCAGCAGCCAAGATCCCGGCTATGGCGGGGGGGCGGGTTACAATGAGCAGTTCTTC. This sequence encodes CASSQDPGYGGGAGYNEQFF.

The V and J genes are TRBV4-1 and TRBJ2-1; tentatively, D is TRBD1 (6 bases). V lost 3 bases and J lost 8, with 26 bases in between. The CDR3 totals 18 residues. CDR1 and CDR2 (germline): MGHRA, YSYEKL. The CDR3: CASSQRRTGVGGDDEQFF. For the CDR3, the DNA is TGCGCCAGCAGCCAGAGGAGAACCGGGGTAGGGGGTGACGATGAGCAGTTCTTC.

V gene TRBV18 combines with J gene TRBJ1-2; D is unresolved. V shed 5 bases and J shed 7 bases, with 14 bases lying between them. Germline loops: CDR1 KGHSH, CDR2 LQKENI. This CDR3 has 13 residues. Here the CDR3 DNA reads TGTGCCAGCTCATCCCCGACTCTTGGTGGCTACACCTTC. It translates to CASSSPTLGGYTF.

V and J are TRBV2 and TRBJ1-2, with D perhaps matching TRBD1 (6 bases). The CDR3 spans 14 residues. CDR1 SNHLY and CDR2 FYNNEI come from the germline V gene. Trimming stripped 6 bases from V and 8 bases from J, with 19 bases between. The CDR3 DNA reads TGTGCCAGCAGAGCAAGGACAGACCTGTGGGGCTACACCTTC. Translated: CASRARTDLWGYTF.

This clone is a singleton in its sample. This sequence joins TRBV6-6 and TRBJ2-1; TRBD2 aligns across 15 bases. Germline CDR1 is MNHNY and CDR2 is SVGAGI (reference sequence). J was trimmed by 9 bases and V by 3 bases; bases with no gene match: 3. There are 15 residues in the CDR3. The CDR3 region has the DNA TGTGCCAGCAGTTATGGGACTAGCGGGGGGAGTGAGCAGTTCTTC. It specifies CASSYGTSGGSEQFF.

The chain has TRBV4-3 and TRBJ1-1, with no clear D. The V end lost 1 base, the J end lost 0 bases, and 6 bases lay between the germline ends. Per the germline V gene, CDR1 is LGHNA and CDR2 is YSLEER. The CDR3 spans 14 residues. This CDR3 reads CASSQGIMNTEAFF. DNA for the CDR3: TGCGCCAGCAGCCAAGGAATAATGAACACTGAAGCTTTCTTT.

This chain uses TRBV7-2 with TRBJ1-1; TRBD1 agrees at 8 bases. V trimming: 5 bases; J trimming: 5 bases; junction bases outside the gene matches: 10. Germline values: CDR1 SGHTA, CDR2 FQGNSA. The CDR3 is made up of 15 amino acids. CDR3: CASSPDGDRWTEAFF. The CDR3 coding sequence is TGTGCCAGCAGCCCCGATGGGGACAGGTGGACTGAAGCTTTCTTT.

This chain connects TRBV27 to TRBJ1-1; D is unresolved. Trimming stripped 2 bases from V and 0 bases from J, with 16 bases between. CDR1 and CDR2 from the germline V gene are MNHEY and SMNVEV (reference sequence). This CDR3 has 17 amino acids. The CDR3 sequence is CASSLRRVLTMNTEAFF. DNA for the CDR3: TGTGCCAGCAGTTTAAGAAGGGTCTTGACCATGAACACTGAAGCTTTCTTT.

Ten or more counts support this clone. The rearrangement links TRBV3-1 (or the pseudogene TRBV3-2) to TRBJ2-1, with D tentatively TRBD2 (6 bases). The CDR3 is 14 residues long. Trimming stripped 4 bases from V and 7 bases from J, with 14 bases between. CDR1 and CDR2 (germline): LGHDT, YNNKEL (reference sequence). CDR3 DNA: TGTGCCAGCAGCCGGGACTTGGACGGGAATGAGCAGTTCTTC. Residues: CASSRDLDGNEQFF.

The rearrangement uses TRBV3-1 (or the pseudogene TRBV3-2) and TRBJ2-7; D possibly matches TRBD1 or TRBD2 (5 bases each). The length of the CDR3 is 13 residues. Germline assignment: CDR1 LGHDT and CDR2 YNNKEL (reference sequence). Trimming pared 1 base from V and 5 bases from J, leaving 9 bases between. For the CDR3, the DNA is TGTGCCAGCAGCCAAGCAGGGCGGGACGAGCAGTACTTC. Translation: CASSQAGRDEQYF.

The rearrangement uses TRBV28 and TRBJ1-5; 8 bases match TRBD1. The CDR3 sequence is 14 residues long. With 3 bases clipped from V and 5 bases from J, the junction kept 3 bases outside the gene matches. Per germline, CDR1 MDHEN and CDR2 SYDVKM. CDR3 region: CASSFGTGYQPQHF. As DNA, the CDR3 is TGTGCCAGCAGTTTTGGGACAGGTTATCAGCCCCAGCATTTT.

The chain has TRBV20-1 and TRBJ2-7; unclear D gene. V was trimmed by 3 bases and J by 4 bases, leaving 19 bases between them. Per germline, CDR1 DFQATT and CDR2 SNEGSKA (reference sequence). This CDR3 region has 15 residues. The CDR3 nucleotides are TGCAGTGCTAGTACAAATCAGGTACCCTCTTACGAGCAGTACTTC. This gives the protein CSASTNQVPSYEQYF.

A single count supports this clone. The chain couples TRBV3-1 (or the pseudogene TRBV3-2) to TRBJ1-4; 8 bases map to TRBD1. CDR1 and CDR2 from the germline V gene are LGHDT and YNNKEL (reference sequence). CDR3 size: 16 residues. V trimming: 1 base; J trimming: 8 bases; junction bases outside the gene matches: 9. The CDR3 loop reads CASSQVGTGLREKLFF. In DNA form, the CDR3 reads TGTGCCAGCAGCCAAGTTGGGACAGGACTGCGGGAAAAACTGTTTTTT.

The chain is built from TRBV5-1 and TRBJ1-2; 12 bases are a match to TRBD1. Germline CDR1 reads SGHRS; CDR2 reads YFSETQ. The CDR3 is made up of 14 amino acids. V dropped 3 bases and J dropped 6; count of bases not matched to a gene: 3. The CDR3 DNA sequence: TGCGCCAGCAGCTCGGGACAGGGGGCTGATGGCTACACCTTC. Encoded protein: CASSSGQGADGYTF.

This chain links TRBV4-3 with TRBJ1-1, with D possibly being TRBD1 (6 bases). Germline loops: CDR1 LGHNA, CDR2 YSLEER. V was pared by 11 bases and J by 3 bases, with 13 bases between. The CDR3 totals 12 residues. The CDR3 DNA sequence: TGCGCCCGTGGGGGCTGGGACACTGAAGCTTTCTTT. It encodes CARGGWDTEAFF.

This chain uses TRBV2 with TRBJ1-5; no clear D. The V gene's germline CDR1 is SNHLY and CDR2 FYNNEI. The CDR3 sequence is 13 residues long. V gave up 7 bases and J gave up 6 bases, with 13 bases separating them. In DNA, the CDR3 is TGTGCCAGCACCCCCCACGGTGGTCAGCCCCAGCATTTT. This codes for CASTPHGGQPQHF. The variable domain in full, completed from reference TRBV2 and TRBJ1-5, reads EPEVTQTPSHQVTQMGQEVILRCVPISNHLYFYWYRQILGQKVEFLVSFYNNEISEKSEIFDDQFSVERPDGSNFTLKIRSTKLEDSAMYFCASTPHGGQPQHFGDGTRLSIL.

This sequence joins TRBV19 and TRBJ1-1; D is perhaps TRBD1 (5 bases). The V gene's germline CDR1 is LNHDA and CDR2 SQIVND (reference sequence). The ends were cut back, 3 bases at V and 1 base at J, with 15 bases in the middle. This CDR3 spans 16 amino acids. The CDR3 DNA reads TGTGCCAGTAGTATTCGGGGCCTTCGGGGGAACACTGAAGCTTTCTTT. This gives the protein CASSIRGLRGNTEAFF.

The V and J genes are TRBV15 and TRBJ2-7; D is tentatively TRBD1 or TRBD2 (5 bases each). The CDR3 runs to 16 residues. The germline V gene has CDR1 LNHNV and CDR2 YYDKDF (reference sequence). Trimming took 5 bases from V and 7 from J, leaving 24 bases between them. CDR3 sequence reads: CATSGWGGGRGGEQYF. CDR3 nucleotides: TGTGCCACCAGCGGTTGGGGTGGGGGACGCGGTGGGGAGCAGTACTTC.

The chain links TRBV3-1 (or the pseudogene TRBV3-2) to TRBJ1-1; 11 bases are shared with TRBD1. V dropped 2 bases and J dropped 5; count of bases not matched to a gene: 7. From germline, CDR1 is LGHDT and CDR2 YNNKEL (reference sequence). The CDR3 covers 16 residues. CDR3 DNA: TGTGCCAGCAGCCAACGGACAGGGGGCCGCTGGACTGAAGCTTTCTTT. Translation: CASSQRTGGRWTEAFF.

This chain connects TRBV28 to TRBJ1-1; D gene uncertain. The CDR3 runs to 14 residues. The germline CDR1 and CDR2 sequences are MDHEN and SYDVKM. Trimming left V 5 bases short and J 1 base short, with 11 bases between. In DNA form, the CDR3 reads TGTGCCAGCAGTATATCACCTACGAACACTGAAGCTTTCTTT. Amino acid sequence: CASSISPTNTEAFF.

This clone is a singleton in its sample. The chain employs TRBV24-1 and TRBJ2-3; D could derive from TRBD1 or TRBD2 (6 bases each). Germline-derived CDR1 and CDR2 are KGHDR and SFDVKD. V was shortened by 4 bases and J by 3 bases, with 16 bases between the two germline ends. This CDR3 contains 16 residues. CDR3 sequence (DNA): TGTGCCACCAGTGAACGGTCTGGGGGGCAGACAGATACGCAGTATTTT. The encoded protein is CATSERSGGQTDTQYF.

This rearrangement joins TRBV28 to TRBJ1-5; 7 bases are a match to TRBD1. The CDR3 is 14 amino acids. Per the germline V gene, CDR1 is MDHEN and CDR2 is SYDVKM. The V segment lost 6 bases and the J segment 7 bases; nucleotides outside the gene matches: 9. The CDR3 loop reads CASSRDRDEQPQHF. Written as DNA, the CDR3 is TGTGCCAGCAGCCGAGACAGGGATGAACAGCCCCAGCATTTT.